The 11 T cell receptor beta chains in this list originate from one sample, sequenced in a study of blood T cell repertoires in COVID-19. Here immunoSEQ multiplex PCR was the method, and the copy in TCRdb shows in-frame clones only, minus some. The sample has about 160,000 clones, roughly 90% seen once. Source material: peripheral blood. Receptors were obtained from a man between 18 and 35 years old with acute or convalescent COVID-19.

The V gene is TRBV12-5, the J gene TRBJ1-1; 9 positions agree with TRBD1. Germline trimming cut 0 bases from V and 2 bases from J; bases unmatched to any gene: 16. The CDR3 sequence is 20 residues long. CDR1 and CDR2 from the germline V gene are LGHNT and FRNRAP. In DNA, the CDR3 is TGTGCTAGTGGTTTGGTAGTCATGACCCGGGACAGGGACGATAACACTGAAGCTTTCTTT. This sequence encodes CASGLVVMTRDRDDNTEAFF.

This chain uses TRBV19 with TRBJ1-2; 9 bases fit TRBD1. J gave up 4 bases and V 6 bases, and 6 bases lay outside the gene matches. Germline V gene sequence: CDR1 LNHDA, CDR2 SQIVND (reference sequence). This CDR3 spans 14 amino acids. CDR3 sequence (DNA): TGTGCCAGTAGGCACACAGGGGGCGGCTATGGCTACACCTTC. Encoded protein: CASRHTGGGYGYTF.

The CDR3 sequence is CASSLVTGSLTYEQYF. The CDR3 region has the DNA TGTGCCAGCAGCTTAGTGACAGGGAGTCTCACCTACGAGCAGTACTTC. This chain joins TRBV7-9 and TRBJ2-7; 7 bases are shared with TRBD1. The germline gives CDR1 SEHNR, CDR2 FQNEAQ (reference sequence). J lost 2 bases, V lost 1 base, and 8 bases had no gene match. This CDR3 has 16 residues.

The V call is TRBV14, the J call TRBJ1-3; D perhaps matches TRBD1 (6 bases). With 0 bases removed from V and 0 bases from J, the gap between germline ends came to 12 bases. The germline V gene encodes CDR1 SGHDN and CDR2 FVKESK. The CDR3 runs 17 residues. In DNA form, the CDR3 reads TGTGCCAGCAGCCAAGACAGGACAGCATACTCTGGAAACACCATATATTTT. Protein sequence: CASSQDRTAYSGNTIYF. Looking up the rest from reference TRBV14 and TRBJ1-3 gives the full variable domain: EAGVTQFPSHSVIEKGQTVTLRCDPISGHDNLYWYRRVMGKEIKFLLHFVKESKQDESGMPNNRFLAERTGGTYSTLKVQPAELEDSGVYFCASSQDRTAYSGNTIYFGEGSWLTVV.

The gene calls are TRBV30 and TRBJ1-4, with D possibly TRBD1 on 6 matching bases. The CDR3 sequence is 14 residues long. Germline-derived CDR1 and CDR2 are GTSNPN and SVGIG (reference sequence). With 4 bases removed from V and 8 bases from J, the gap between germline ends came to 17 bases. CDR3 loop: CAWKNWRRGEKLFF. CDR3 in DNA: TGTGCCTGGAAAAATTGGCGTAGGGGGGAAAAACTGTTTTTT.

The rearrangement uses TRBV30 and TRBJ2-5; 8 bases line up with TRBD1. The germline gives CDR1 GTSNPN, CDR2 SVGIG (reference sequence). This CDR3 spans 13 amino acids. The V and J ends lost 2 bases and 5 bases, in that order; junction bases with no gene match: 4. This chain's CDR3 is CAWSPGQVETQYF. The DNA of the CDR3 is TGTGCCTGGAGTCCGGGACAGGTGGAGACCCAGTACTTC.

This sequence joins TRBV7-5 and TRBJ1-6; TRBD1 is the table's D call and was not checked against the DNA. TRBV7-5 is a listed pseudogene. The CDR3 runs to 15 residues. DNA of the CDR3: TGTGTCAGAAGCAAAAAAGGGGACAGTTGTTCACCCCTCCACTTT. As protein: CVRSKKGDSCSPLHF.

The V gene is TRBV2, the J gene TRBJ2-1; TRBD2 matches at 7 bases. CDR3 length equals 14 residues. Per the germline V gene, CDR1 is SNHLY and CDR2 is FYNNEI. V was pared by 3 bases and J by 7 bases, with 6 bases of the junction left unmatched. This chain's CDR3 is CASSEREIINEQFF. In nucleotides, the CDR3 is TGTGCCAGCAGTGAGCGGGAGATAATTAATGAGCAGTTCTTC.

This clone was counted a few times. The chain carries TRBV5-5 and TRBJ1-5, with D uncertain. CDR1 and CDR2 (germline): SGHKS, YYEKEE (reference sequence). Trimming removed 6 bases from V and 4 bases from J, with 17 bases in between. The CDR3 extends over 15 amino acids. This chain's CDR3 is CASTQFNEQNQPQHF. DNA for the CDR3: TGTGCCAGCACCCAATTTAACGAGCAAAATCAGCCCCAGCATTTT.

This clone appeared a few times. The CDR3, as DNA: TGTGCCAGCAGCGTGAGCTGGGACAGGGCTAACTATGGCTACACCTTC. Encoded protein: CASSVSWDRANYGYTF. V and J are TRBV9 and TRBJ1-2; TRBD1 agrees at 9 bases. J lost 0 bases, V lost 2 bases, and 5 bases had no gene match. CDR1 is SGDLS, CDR2 YYNGEE, per germline. The CDR3 is made up of 16 amino acids.

CDR3 sequence reads: CASRRDRGRLGYGYTF. In DNA form, the CDR3 reads TGTGCCAGCAGAAGGGACAGGGGACGCCTGGGGTATGGCTACACCTTC. V usage is TRBV5-4 and J usage is TRBJ1-2; 10 bases are shared with TRBD1. CDR3 length: 16 residues. CDR1 is SGHNT and CDR2 is YYREEE in the germline V gene (reference sequence). V shed 5 bases, J shed 5 bases, and the junction held 12 bases outside the gene matches.